The 25 T cell receptor beta chains presented below share a single source sample, sequenced in a study of T cells after yellow fever vaccination. Via MiXCR, TCRdb re-called the 5' RACE reads, giving one row per CDR3 protein. The data hold about 58,000 distinct CDR3 sequences, with approximately 7% observed a single time. Source: CD8+ T cells sorted from PBMCs, taken on the day of the first yellow fever vaccination. The receptors originated from a man aged 18 to 30 who received the YFV17D yellow fever vaccine.

The V and J genes are TRBV20-1 and TRBJ2-7; D gene ambiguous. The V end lost 0 bases, the J end lost 3 bases, and 12 bases lay between the germline ends. The CDR3 runs to 14 residues. The germline gives CDR1 DFQATT, CDR2 SNEGSKA (reference sequence). This CDR3 reads CSAREEANGYEQYV. CDR3 nucleotide sequence: TGCAGTGCTAGAGAGGAAGCAAATGGCTACGAGCAGTACGTC.

Here the CDR3 reads CASSQDGYSNQPQHF. CDR3 nucleotides: TGCGCCAGCAGCCAAGATGGGTATAGCAATCAGCCCCAGCATTTT. The V gene is TRBV4-1, the J gene TRBJ1-5; no firm D call. The CDR3 totals 15 residues. V lost 0 bases and J 0 bases, leaving 6 bases between the germline ends. Germline-derived CDR1 and CDR2 are MGHRA and YSYEKL.

This sequence joins TRBV5-1 and TRBJ2-4; weak D call: TRBD1 (6 bases). V lost 4 bases and J lost 6, with 17 bases in between. The germline V gene encodes CDR1 SGHRS and CDR2 YFSETQ. The CDR3 extends over 15 amino acids. CDR3 sequence: CASSVELGAGNIQYF. The CDR3 DNA is TGCGCCAGCAGCGTCGAACTGGGGGCTGGAAACATTCAGTACTTC.

Worth noting for this clonotype: A much more abundant neighbour one base away suggests this may be a read error. The gene calls are TRBV20-1 and TRBJ2-6; D gene ambiguous. This CDR3 has 13 residues. The germline V gene has CDR1 DFQATT and CDR2 SNEGSKA (reference sequence). CDR3 residues: CSSRISGANVLTF. The CDR3 coding sequence is TGCAGTTCTAGAATCTCTGGGGCCAACGTCCTGACTTTC.

This clonotype has at least ten counts. In DNA form, the CDR3 reads TGTGCCAGCAGTGACCCTCAGGGGGCTTACGAGCAGTACGTC. Protein sequence: CASSDPQGAYEQYV. The chain is built from TRBV6-4 and TRBJ2-7; 8 bases line up with TRBD1. Per germline, CDR1 MRHNA and CDR2 SNTAGT. The CDR3 covers 14 residues. V lost 2 bases to trimming and J lost 4 bases; unmatched junction nucleotides: 4.

Ten or more counts support this clonotype. The chain is built from TRBV27 and TRBJ2-5; 11 nucleotides line up with TRBD2. CDR3 length: 18 residues. The V and J ends lost 5 bases and 2 bases, in that order; junction bases with no gene match: 13. The V gene's germline CDR1 is MNHEY and CDR2 SMNVEV (reference sequence). The CDR3 loop reads CASSPLGLAGGPQETQYF. The CDR3 DNA reads TGTGCCAGCAGTCCTTTAGGCCTAGCGGGGGGACCACAAGAGACCCAGTACTTC.

In its sample, this clonotype was seen a few times. The chain joins TRBV7-7 to TRBJ2-7; D gene unclear. Germline CDR1 SSHAT, CDR2 FNYEAQ (reference sequence). The length of the CDR3 is 11 residues. Written as DNA, the CDR3 is TGTGCTAGCAGCCCCTCCAGCCAGCAGTACGTC. Protein product: CASSPSSQQYV.

This clonotype came up many times. CDR3 protein: CASSETSGPPNNEQFF. The CDR3 coding sequence is TGTGCCAGCAGCGAGACTAGCGGACCCCCGAACAATGAGCAGTTCTTC. The V gene is TRBV7-6, the J gene TRBJ2-1, with 9 bases matching TRBD2. The CDR3 has 16 residues. V lost 5 bases, J lost 5 bases, and 10 bases stayed unmatched. The V gene's germline CDR1 is SGHVS and CDR2 FNYEAQ.

Notes on this clonotype: This may come from a read error, since a much larger clone is one base off. This chain joins TRBV6-5 and TRBJ2-1; no clear D. CDR3 length: 12 residues. Trimming took off 5 bases at V and 8 bases at J, with 10 bases between the two ends. Germline V gives CDR1 MNHEY, CDR2 SVGAGI. CDR3 in amino acids: CASSAWCHEQFF. The CDR3 DNA follows: TGTGCCAGCAGTGCGTGGTGCCATGAGCAGTTCTTC.

This clonotype was observed at least ten times. The chain couples TRBV5-4 to TRBJ2-4; 8 nucleotides agree with TRBD2. This CDR3 has 17 amino acids. With 3 bases clipped from V and 4 bases from J, the junction kept 12 bases outside the gene matches. Germline CDR1 SGHNT, CDR2 YYREEE (reference sequence). The CDR3 nucleotides read TGTGCCAGCAGCTCCATTGGCTTGGGCGGGGGGAAAAACATTCAGTACTTC. Protein: CASSSIGLGGGKNIQYF. Full variable domain (missing parts from reference TRBV5-4 and TRBJ2-4): ETGVTQSPTHLIKTRGQQVTLRCSSQSGHNTVSWYQQALGQGPQFIFQYYREEENGRGNFPPRFSGLQFPNYSSELNVNALELDDSALYLCASSSIGLGGGKNIQYFGAGTRLSVL.

This clonotype has more than one count but fewer than ten. The chain recombines TRBV27 with TRBJ2-3; 12 bases align to TRBD1. From germline, CDR1 is MNHEY and CDR2 SMNVEV (reference sequence). With V trimmed by 5 bases and J by 6 bases, 6 bases remained unmatched. The CDR3 is 15 amino acids. The chain's CDR3 is CASSRGQGAVDTQYF. CDR3 coding DNA: TGTGCCAGCAGTAGGGGACAGGGGGCTGTGGATACGCAGTATTTT.

This clonotype was seen only a few times. CDR3 nucleotides: TGTGCCAGCAGTTACTCGGGGGACAGGGGGCCTACAGAAGCTTTCTTT. Translation: CASSYSGDRGPTEAFF. The V call is TRBV6-5, the J call TRBJ1-1, with 12 bases aligning to TRBD1. The length of the CDR3 is 16 residues. Germline CDR1 reads MNHEY; CDR2 reads SVGAGI. V trimming: 0 bases; J trimming: 8 bases; junction bases outside the gene matches: 7.

V gene TRBV5-1 combines with J gene TRBJ2-2; maybe TRBD2 (6 bases). The CDR3 is made up of 17 amino acids. Per germline, CDR1 SGHRS and CDR2 YFSETQ. The ends were cut back, 0 bases at V and 4 bases at J, with 16 bases in the middle. In nucleotides, the CDR3 is TGCGCCAGCAGCTTGGCCTCAGTAGCGGCTATCACCGGGGAGCTGTTTTTT. It specifies CASSLASVAAITGELFF.

The CDR3 sequence is CSARQPSYNEQFF. In nucleotides, the CDR3 is TGCAGTGCAAGACAGCCTTCCTACAATGAGCAGTTCTTC. The genes are TRBV20-1 and TRBJ2-1; possible D gene TRBD1, 5 bases. This CDR3 region has 13 residues. Trimming left V 6 bases short and J 1 base short, with 10 bases between. Germline CDR1 DFQATT, CDR2 SNEGSKA (reference sequence).

This clonotype was seen more than once but under ten times. This chain links TRBV6-5 with TRBJ2-7; 13 positions match TRBD2. The CDR3 is 17 amino acids. Germline values: CDR1 MNHEY, CDR2 SVGAGI. The V segment lost 5 bases and the J segment 1 base; nucleotides outside the gene matches: 8. CDR3 sequence (DNA): TGTGCCAGCAGTACCAGGTTGGGACTAGCGGGGTCCTACGAGCAGTACGTC. Its translation: CASSTRLGLAGSYEQYV.

This clonotype appeared a few times. This chain connects TRBV3-1 to TRBJ1-2; the match to TRBD1 covers 9 bases. J was trimmed by 4 bases and V by 0 bases; bases with no gene match: 6. Germline loops: CDR1 LGHDT, CDR2 YNNKEL (reference sequence). The CDR3 runs 16 residues. DNA of the CDR3: TGTGCCAGCAGCCAAGACGCGGGGACAGGGTTCTATGGCTACACCTTC. Translating it yields CASSQDAGTGFYGYTF.

This clonotype has just a few counts. The chain recombines TRBV11-2 with TRBJ1-5; D possibly corresponds to TRBD1 (6 bases). Looked up from germline, CDR1 is SGHAT and CDR2 is FQNNGV. V dropped 9 bases and J dropped 0 bases, with 15 bases sitting between them. The CDR3 is 15 residues long. In DNA, the CDR3 is TGTGCCAGTCTCAGGGGACCTTATAGCAATCAGCCCCAGCATTTT. Translated, it gives CASLRGPYSNQPQHF.

This clonotype was seen ten or more times. J is TRBJ2-2 and V is TRBV9; 10 positions agree with TRBD2. The trim removed 4 bases at V and 5 bases at J, leaving 5 bases unmatched. There are 15 residues in the CDR3. Germline V lookup: CDR1 SGDLS, CDR2 YYNGEE. CDR3: CASSFSGGHTGELFF. The CDR3 nucleotides are TGTGCCAGCAGCTTTAGCGGGGGGCATACCGGGGAGCTGTTTTTT.

The chain has TRBV20-1 and TRBJ2-7; perhaps D is TRBD1 or TRBD2 (6 bases each). This CDR3 comprises 15 residues. V was clipped by 6 bases and J by 5 bases, with 23 bases between them. The germline CDR1 and CDR2 sequences are DFQATT and SNEGSKA (reference sequence). CDR3 in DNA: TGCAGTGCCGAGGGTGAGGACAGCCGGAGGGACGAGCAGTACTTC. Its protein is CSAEGEDSRRDEQYF.

This clonotype was observed a handful of times. V gene TRBV5-1 combines with J gene TRBJ2-1; 9 bases fit TRBD1. CDR1 and CDR2 (germline): SGHRS, YFSETQ. CDR3 size: 17 residues. Germline trimming cut 0 bases from V and 9 bases from J; bases unmatched to any gene: 13. CDR3 in amino acids: CASSLEPGGTGLAEQFF. Here the CDR3 DNA reads TGCGCCAGCAGCTTGGAACCTGGGGGGACAGGGTTGGCTGAGCAGTTCTTC.

This clonotype was seen ten or more times. The chain links TRBV7-9 to TRBJ1-1; no clear D. The CDR3 has 14 residues. The V end lost 1 base, the J end lost 6 bases, and 12 bases lay between the germline ends. Germline assignment: CDR1 SEHNR and CDR2 FQNEAQ (reference sequence). This chain's CDR3 is CASSLGRSNPEAFF. DNA of the CDR3: TGTGCCAGCAGCTTAGGTCGGTCTAACCCTGAAGCTTTCTTT.

This rearrangement joins TRBV7-9 to TRBJ1-2; no firm D call. The CDR3 is made up of 13 amino acids. Per germline, CDR1 SEHNR and CDR2 FQNEAQ (reference sequence). Trimming pared 5 bases from V and 8 bases from J, leaving 15 bases between. This CDR3 is CASSNGPGWGYTF. For the CDR3, the DNA is TGTGCCAGCAGCAACGGACCGGGATGGGGCTACACCTTC. Filled out from reference TRBV7-9 and TRBJ1-2, the complete variable domain reads DTGVSQNPRHKITKRGQNVTFRCDPISEHNRLYWYRQTLGQGPEFLTYFQNEAQLEKSRLLSDRFSAERPKGSFSTLEIQRTEQGDSAMYLCASSNGPGWGYTFGSGTRLTVV.

This clonotype was detected ten times or more. The chain links TRBV9 to TRBJ2-3; weak D call: TRBD1 (6 bases). CDR1 and CDR2 from the germline V gene are SGDLS and YYNGEE. Deletions cut 3 bases from V and 2 bases from J, with 13 bases between. This CDR3 has 15 amino acids. The CDR3 is CASSADRTNTDTQYF. CDR3 DNA: TGTGCCAGCAGCGCCGACAGGACCAACACAGATACGCAGTATTTT.

This clonotype was found a few times. The chain links TRBV18 to TRBJ2-1; TRBD2 matches 10 bases. V lost 6 bases to trimming and J lost 1 base; unmatched junction nucleotides: 6. CDR3 size: 16 residues. Germline CDR1 and CDR2: KGHSH and LQKENI. As DNA, the CDR3 is TGTGCCAGCTCTTCCCAGCGGGGGGGATCCTACAATGAGCAGTTCTTC. Its protein product is CASSSQRGGSYNEQFF.

The sample holds many counts of this clonotype. The J gene is TRBJ1-2, the V gene TRBV4-3; TRBD1 aligns across 8 bases. From germline, CDR1 is LGHNA and CDR2 YSLEER. V shed 0 bases and J 8 bases; nucleotides not matched to a gene: 11. CDR3 length: 16 amino acids. The CDR3 coding sequence is TGCGCCAGCAGCCAAGAAGCACCCAGGGGGCATGAAGGCTACACCTTC. Residues: CASSQEAPRGHEGYTF.